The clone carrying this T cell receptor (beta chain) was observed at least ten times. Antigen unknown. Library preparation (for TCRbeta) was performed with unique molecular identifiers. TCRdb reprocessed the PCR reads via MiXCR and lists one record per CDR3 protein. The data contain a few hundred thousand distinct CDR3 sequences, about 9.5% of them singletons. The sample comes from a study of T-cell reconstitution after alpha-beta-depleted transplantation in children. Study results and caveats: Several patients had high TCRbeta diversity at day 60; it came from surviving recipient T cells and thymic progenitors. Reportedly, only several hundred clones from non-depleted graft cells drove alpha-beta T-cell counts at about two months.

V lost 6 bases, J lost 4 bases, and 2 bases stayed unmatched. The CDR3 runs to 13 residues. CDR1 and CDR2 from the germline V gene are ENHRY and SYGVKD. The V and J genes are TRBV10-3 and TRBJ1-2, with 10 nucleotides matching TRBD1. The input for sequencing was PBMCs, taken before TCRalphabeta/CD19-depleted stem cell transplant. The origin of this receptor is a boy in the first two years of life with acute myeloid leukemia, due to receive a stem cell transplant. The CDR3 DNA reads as TGTGCCATCAGCGGACAGGGGGGCTATGGCTACACCTTC. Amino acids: CAISGQGGYGYTF.